Listed below are T cell receptor beta chains from one sample, sequenced in a study of blood T cells in healthy people across ages. TCRdb re-analysed the 5' RACE reads in MiXCR, keeping a single row per CDR3 protein. Here the sample spans hundreds of thousands of distinct CDR3 sequences, approximately 40% being singletons. The sequencing input was blood. All receptors come from a man aged 80 or over in good health. CDR3s include the opening cysteine and the closing phenylalanine or tryptophan.

V gene,J gene,CDR3 protein
TRBV4-3,TRBJ2-7,CASSQAGQWNNEQYF
TRBV7-2,TRBJ1-4,CASSRGWSGEKLFF
TRBV5-5,TRBJ1-1,CASSFAQNTEAFF
TRBV5-1,TRBJ2-7,CASRPSGRVGTYEQYF
TRBV5-1,TRBJ2-2,CASSRDRADNGELFF
TRBV29-1,TRBJ2-1,CSVELGSYNEQFF
TRBV5-1,TRBJ2-3,CASSRARRGVNTDTQYF
TRBV10-1,.,CASSEATSLKTQYF
TRBV7-3,TRBJ2-5,CASSTGQGIEETQYF
TRBV7-2,TRBJ2-7,CASSRDSFSYEQYF
TRBV6-4,TRBJ2-7,CASSWGRSLDYEQYF
TRBV4-1,TRBJ2-7,CASSQWPRSYEQYF
TRBV5-1,TRBJ1-2,CASSQAGTGDGYTF
TRBV29-1,TRBJ2-6,CSVWTGSNSGANVLTF
TRBV7-2,TRBJ1-1,CASSPRTGENTEAFF
TRBV29-1,TRBJ2-5,CSVEQGGGETQYF
TRBV21-1,TRBJ2-7,CASSKAGRDRGIYEQYF
TRBV7-2,TRBJ2-7,CASSVTGFEQYF
TRBV20-1,TRBJ2-7,CSARPAGAGEPNEQYF
TRBV7-6,TRBJ2-7,CASSFGRGTYEQYF
TRBV7-8,TRBJ1-1,CASSFAGSTEAFF
TRBV12-3/TRBV12-4,TRBJ2-7,CASSLTRVEQYF
TRBV4-2,TRBJ2-7,CASSQVARADYNEQYF
TRBV14,TRBJ1-4,CASSRRQGQNEKLFF
TRBV28,TRBJ1-2,CASRMLGSHGYTF
TRBV20-1,TRBJ2-7,CSASYRTLGSYEQYF
TRBV7-2,TRBJ2-3,CASSQALGDTQYF
TRBV13,TRBJ1-6,CASSQRDSHNSPLHF